Listed below are T cell receptor beta chains from one sample, sequenced in a study of post-analysis software for immune sequencing data. TCRdb independently ran MiXCR on the PCR reads; one entry per CDR3 protein. The sample records 650,000 to 900,000 distinct CDR3 sequences, about 45% being singletons. The sequenced material came from blood. The receptors shown here come from a girl under 18 with multiple sclerosis. The CDR3 runs from the conserved cysteine through the conserved F or W. A D gene is named only where the DNA matches it firmly. Clone size is given for some rows only: seen once, a few or many times, or a class if the clone is expanded.

D gene: .; clone size: .; J gene: TRBJ1-6; V gene: TRBV6-2/TRBV6-3; CDR3 protein: CASGNPIGRGDSYNSPLHF; CDR3 DNA: TGTGCCAGCGGAAACCCGATCGGCAGGGGAGACTCCTATAATTCACCCCTCCACTTT
D gene: .; clone size: .; J gene: TRBJ1-2; V gene: TRBV15; CDR3 protein: CATSRDRGSCGYTF; CDR3 DNA: TGTGCCACCAGCAGAGATCGGGGCTCCTGTGGCTACACCTTC
D gene: TRBD1; clone size: few; J gene: TRBJ2-6; V gene: TRBV10-3; CDR3 protein: CAISERGQGANVLTF; CDR3 DNA: TGTGCCATCAGCGAGAGGGGGCAAGGGGCCAACGTCCTGACTTTC
D gene: TRBD1; clone size: few; J gene: TRBJ2-6; V gene: TRBV7-9; CDR3 protein: CASSPYGTGAAGANVLTF; CDR3 DNA: TGTGCCAGCAGCCCATACGGGACAGGGGCGGCTGGGGCCAACGTCCTGACTTTC
D gene: TRBD2; clone size: .; J gene: TRBJ2-1; V gene: TRBV20-1; CDR3 protein: CSASWGGLAGVLVNEQFF; CDR3 DNA: TGCAGTGCTAGTTGGGGTGGGCTAGCGGGAGTGCTCGTCAATGAGCAGTTCTTC
D gene: .; clone size: .; J gene: TRBJ2-1; V gene: TRBV28; CDR3 protein: CASSLWVDLSSYNEQFF; CDR3 DNA: TGTGCCAGCAGTTTATGGGTCGACTTGAGCTCCTACAATGAGCAGTTCTTC
D gene: TRBD2; clone size: .; J gene: TRBJ2-1; V gene: TRBV7-2; CDR3 protein: CASSPILTSDPNEQFF; CDR3 DNA: TGTGCCAGCAGCCCCATCCTGACTAGCGACCCCAATGAGCAGTTCTTC
D gene: .; clone size: .; J gene: TRBJ2-1; V gene: TRBV6-2/TRBV6-3; CDR3 protein: CASMRGVDNEQFF; CDR3 DNA: TGTGCCAGCATGAGAGGGGTTGACAATGAGCAGTTCTTC
D gene: TRBD1; clone size: .; J gene: TRBJ2-5; V gene: TRBV7-9; CDR3 protein: CASSFYLPGGQGKQETQYF; CDR3 DNA: TGTGCCAGCAGCTTTTATCTGCCCGGAGGACAGGGCAAGCAAGAGACCCAGTACTTC
D gene: .; clone size: .; J gene: TRBJ2-3; V gene: TRBV9; CDR3 protein: CASSVYGSSTDTQYF; CDR3 DNA: TGTGCCAGCAGCGTATACGGATCTAGCACAGATACGCAGTATTTT
D gene: TRBD2; clone size: few; J gene: TRBJ2-5; V gene: TRBV25-1; CDR3 protein: CASSEMGAGREETQYF; CDR3 DNA: TGTGCCAGCAGTGAAATGGGAGCGGGAAGGGAAGAGACCCAGTACTTC
D gene: TRBD2; clone size: .; J gene: TRBJ2-1; V gene: TRBV12-3/TRBV12-4; CDR3 protein: CASSFPGGFNEQFF; CDR3 DNA: TGTGCCAGCAGTTTCCCGGGGGGGTTTAATGAGCAGTTCTTC
D gene: TRBD1; clone size: .; J gene: TRBJ1-2; V gene: TRBV12-3/TRBV12-4; CDR3 protein: CASSIQGADYGYTF; CDR3 DNA: TGTGCCAGCAGTATACAGGGGGCGGACTATGGCTACACCTTC
D gene: .; clone size: few; J gene: TRBJ2-7; V gene: TRBV20-1; CDR3 protein: CRVRAGPSYEQYF; CDR3 DNA: TGCAGGGTACGAGCGGGCCCCTCCTACGAGCAGTACTTC
D gene: TRBD2; clone size: .; J gene: TRBJ2-7; V gene: TRBV4-2; CDR3 protein: CASSQALAGENYEQYF; CDR3 DNA: TGTGCCAGCAGCCAAGCACTAGCGGGAGAGAACTACGAGCAGTACTTC
D gene: TRBD2; clone size: few; J gene: TRBJ2-5; V gene: TRBV27; CDR3 protein: CASYLAGAETQYF; CDR3 DNA: TGTGCCAGCTACCTAGCGGGAGCTGAGACCCAGTACTTC
D gene: .; clone size: .; J gene: TRBJ1-1; V gene: TRBV7-6; CDR3 protein: CASSSLDRGGEAFF; CDR3 DNA: TGTGCCAGCAGCTCATTGGACAGAGGCGGAGAAGCTTTCTTT
D gene: .; clone size: .; J gene: TRBJ2-5; V gene: TRBV2; CDR3 protein: CASKAGVGETQYF; CDR3 DNA: TGTGCCAGCAAGGCAGGGGTTGGAGAGACCCAGTACTTC
D gene: .; clone size: .; J gene: TRBJ2-7; V gene: TRBV29-1; CDR3 protein: CSVPAGQSYEQYF; CDR3 DNA: TGCAGCGTTCCTGCGGGACAGTCCTACGAGCAGTACTTC
D gene: .; clone size: .; J gene: TRBJ1-2; V gene: TRBV20-1; CDR3 protein: CSARDFGREDGYTF; CDR3 DNA: TGCAGTGCTAGAGATTTCGGCAGGGAAGATGGCTACACCTTC
D gene: .; clone size: few; J gene: TRBJ2-1; V gene: TRBV10-3; CDR3 protein: CAITQGIPYDEQFF; CDR3 DNA: TGTGCCATCACCCAGGGAATCCCCTACGATGAGCAGTTCTTC
D gene: .; clone size: .; J gene: TRBJ2-3; V gene: TRBV4-1; CDR3 protein: CASSQEGLAGSDTQYF; CDR3 DNA: TGCGCCAGCAGCCAAGAGGGGCTAGCCGGATCAGATACGCAGTATTTT
D gene: .; clone size: .; J gene: TRBJ2-1; V gene: TRBV7-3; CDR3 protein: CASSPDGSGRRKFF; CDR3 DNA: TGTGCCAGCAGCCCGGACGGGTCAGGGCGGAGGAAGTTCTTC
D gene: TRBD1; clone size: .; J gene: TRBJ1-2; V gene: TRBV27; CDR3 protein: CASWKDRETNYGYTF; CDR3 DNA: TGTGCCAGCTGGAAGGACAGGGAAACTAACTATGGCTACACCTTC
D gene: .; clone size: .; J gene: TRBJ2-1; V gene: TRBV28; CDR3 protein: CASSPRLNEQFF; CDR3 DNA: TGTGCCAGCAGCCCTAGGCTAAATGAGCAGTTCTTC
D gene: .; clone size: .; J gene: TRBJ2-1; V gene: TRBV11-2; CDR3 protein: CASSSGPRGEQFF; CDR3 DNA: TGTGCCAGCAGCTCTGGCCCCCGTGGTGAGCAGTTCTTC
D gene: .; clone size: .; J gene: TRBJ2-3; V gene: TRBV7-9; CDR3 protein: CASSPPIVDTQYF; CDR3 DNA: TGTGCCAGCAGCCCCCCTATTGTGGATACGCAGTATTTT
D gene: .; clone size: few; J gene: TRBJ2-7; V gene: TRBV29-1; CDR3 protein: CSVEEGTTQYF; CDR3 DNA: TGCAGCGTTGAAGAGGGGACAACGCAGTACTTC
D gene: TRBD2; clone size: .; J gene: TRBJ2-1; V gene: TRBV7-8; CDR3 protein: CASRPQRVAGGNEQFF; CDR3 DNA: TGTGCCAGCAGACCCCAGAGGGTAGCGGGAGGCAATGAGCAGTTCTTC